This T cell receptor (beta chain) was profiled in a study of cytomegalovirus exposure and HLA in healthy donors (dated by TCRdb to 2017 to 2019). Describing the broader study: According to a later analysis, the 120 or so validation repertoires were produced on the same platform as the roughly 600 repertoires of the first cohort. The study aimed to test whether signatures of past pathogen exposure could be identified by cataloging public T cell receptors. Along with the approximately 650-subject first cohort, a separate validation cohort of over 90 different subjects was used. To predict cytomegalovirus infection status, the study brought together high-throughput TCR immunosequencing, statistical association of individual TCRs with disease status, and machine learning.

A word on this clone: Its antigen has not been determined. The record has no base qualities; no much larger clone is one base away.

Overall study outcomes, separate from this receptor: Most TCR sequences were observed very rarely across donors, whereas some public TCRs were present in many individuals. It was suggested by the authors that the approach could potentially be generalized to other disease states and immunological phenotypes. Cytomegalovirus status was reported to be diagnosed by the classifier with high specificity and sensitivity in both the original and validation cohorts. Three of the identified cytomegalovirus-associated TCR beta chains were confirmed in vitro to be specific for cytomegalovirus antigens. The validation cohort had no HLA typing available for a later analysis, so co-occurrence within that cohort was assessed over all 130 or so repertoires. In the study, around 160 TCR beta chains were listed as associated with cytomegalovirus. In a later analysis, TCRs clustered in the first cohort were found to also tend to co-occur in the roughly 110 validation repertoires, with about 94% of cluster scores above 0.

In the germline V gene (reference sequence), CDR1 corresponds to SGHNT and CDR2 to YYREEE. The CDR3, cysteine through phenylalanine, is 15 amino acids long. The only DNA kept is the CDR3, 45 bases in frame from the first base. Donors formed part of the validation cohort, which comprised 120 subjects and was distinct from the first cohort of several hundred subjects. Receptors were amplified or captured by the immunoSEQ multiplex PCR assay. The authors' analysis ran thus. A statistical classification framework was built to diagnose cytomegalovirus status from the catalog of TCR beta chain sequences. TCRdb obtained this table from immuneACCESS and retained in-frame rearrangements with V and J assigned. These tables miss some clones; where compared with another copy, unresolved V genes account for less than half of the shortfall, and the remainder is unexplained. V and J calls and clone size come straight from that table; D and trimming were deduced from the DNA. For this sample there are 150,000 to 200,000 clones; around nine tenths appear just once. The ten largest clones represent about 7.2% of the sample.

The chain was built from TRBV5-4 and TRBJ2-2; a weak D assignment points to TRBD2 (7 bases agree). Sequencing was carried out using PBMCs. This receptor was taken from a man aged 30 to 45 in good health and CMV-seropositive. The CDR3 reads as follows: CASSGRGAHTGELFF. The bases read TGTGCTTCCTCTGGCCGGGGGGCCCACACCGGGGAGCTGTTTTTT.